One and the same sample provided the 24 T cell receptor beta chains below, sequenced in a study of blood T cell repertoires in COVID-19. Generated by immunoSEQ multiplex PCR, the TCRdb table keeps only in-frame clones and is missing some. The profile covers 150,000 or so clones, with roughly 87% appearing a single time and 4% taken by the ten largest. Sequenced input: PBMCs or T cells enriched from blood (not recorded which). These receptors came from a middle-aged woman who had been exposed to COVID-19.

The chain employs TRBV9 and TRBJ1-5, with a weak D call TRBD1 (5 bases). The CDR3 is 15 residues long. V shed 0 bases and J shed 4 bases, with 11 bases lying between them. Germline V gene lookup returns CDR1 SGDLS and CDR2 YYNGEE. The CDR3 loop is CASSVGSGGNQPQHF. The DNA for the CDR3 is TGTGCCAGCAGCGTAGGGTCTGGGGGGAATCAGCCCCAGCATTTT.

The table lists this clone with a count of one. The chain is built from TRBV10-3 and TRBJ2-3; 8 bases are shared with TRBD2. From germline, CDR1 is ENHRY and CDR2 SYGVKD. The J segment lost 1 base and the V segment lost 8 bases, leaving 5 bases of the junction unmatched. The CDR3 has 14 residues. The CDR3 region is CAISGREGTDTQYF. As DNA, the CDR3 is TGTGCCATCTCTGGGCGGGAGGGCACAGATACGCAGTATTTT.

The chain joins TRBV19 to TRBJ2-2; 8 bases line up with TRBD1. Per the germline V gene, CDR1 is LNHDA and CDR2 is SQIVND (reference sequence). Unmatched junction bases numbered 11, after V lost 1 base and J lost 4 bases. CDR3 length: 18 residues. This chain's CDR3 is CASSIGPGQGASTGELFF. The CDR3, as DNA: TGTGCCAGTAGTATAGGGCCCGGACAGGGAGCGTCCACCGGGGAGCTGTTTTTT.

The V call is TRBV5-1, the J call TRBJ2-2; possible D gene TRBD1, 5 bases. CDR1 is SGHRS and CDR2 is YFSETQ in the germline V gene. With 4 bases removed from V and 4 bases from J, the gap between germline ends came to 17 bases. The CDR3 contains 16 residues. CDR3 protein: CASSLGLGRGTGELFF. The CDR3, as DNA: TGCGCCAGCAGCCTGGGCCTGGGGCGAGGCACCGGGGAGCTGTTTTTT.

In this sample, this clone turned up a few times. The chain is built from TRBV19 and TRBJ1-1, with 10 bases identical to TRBD1. CDR3 length equals 14 residues. The germline V gene has CDR1 LNHDA and CDR2 SQIVND (reference sequence). V lost 8 bases to trimming and J lost 11 bases; unmatched junction nucleotides: 14. Here the CDR3 reads CASRLGWGTGDAFF. CDR3 coding DNA: TGTGCCAGTCGCCTCGGCTGGGGGACAGGGGACGCTTTCTTT.

The chain couples TRBV9 to TRBJ1-2; 11 bases match TRBD1. With V trimmed by 3 bases and J by 9 bases, 10 bases remained unmatched. The CDR3 is made up of 15 amino acids. Germline V gene lookup returns CDR1 SGDLS and CDR2 YYNGEE. The CDR3 region is CASSDRPGTGGRYTF. The CDR3 DNA follows: TGTGCCAGCAGCGATAGGCCCGGGACAGGGGGGCGCTACACCTTC.

This chain connects TRBV5-5 to TRBJ1-5, with D possibly matching TRBD1 (6 bases). The germline V gene encodes CDR1 SGHKS and CDR2 YYEKEE (reference sequence). The CDR3 spans 17 residues. V was shortened by 0 bases and J by 6 bases, with 19 bases between the two germline ends. CDR3 in amino acids: CASSLEALKTGTQPQHF. The CDR3 DNA reads as TGTGCCAGCAGCTTGGAGGCTCTAAAGACAGGTACTCAGCCCCAGCATTTT.

The V and J genes are TRBV5-6 and TRBJ1-4; possibly TRBD1 for D (5 bases). This CDR3 has 14 residues. The V gene lost 1 base and the J gene lost 7 bases, with 11 bases spanning the gap. CDR1 and CDR2 (germline): SGHDT, YYEEEE. The CDR3 DNA follows: TGTGCCAGCAGCTTGTCAGGGCGCATTGAAAAACTGTTTTTT. Its translation is CASSLSGRIEKLFF.

The chain couples TRBV6-2 or TRBV6-3 to TRBJ2-1; 9 bases fit TRBD2. V dropped 6 bases and J dropped 0; count of bases not matched to a gene: 3. CDR3 length: 15 residues. The germline V gene has CDR1 MNHEY and CDR2 SVGEGT. CDR3 protein: CASSKAGGSYNEQFF. DNA for the CDR3: TGTGCCAGCAGCAAAGCGGGGGGCTCCTACAATGAGCAGTTCTTC.

The chain employs TRBV25-1 and TRBJ1-3, with D uncertain. Germline values: CDR1 MGHDK, CDR2 SYGVNS. V was clipped by 7 bases and J by 4 bases, with 11 bases between them. The CDR3 extends over 13 amino acids. The CDR3 reads CASTEAGGNTIYF. The CDR3 coding sequence is TGTGCCAGCACCGAGGCGGGAGGAAACACCATATATTTT.

The chain joins TRBV4-1 to TRBJ1-5; 8 bases agree with TRBD1. The length of the CDR3 is 15 residues. Germline trimming cut 2 bases from V and 3 bases from J; bases unmatched to any gene: 3. CDR1 is MGHRA and CDR2 is YSYEKL in the germline V gene. In DNA form, the CDR3 reads TGCGCCAGCAGCCAAACGACAGGGGCCAATCAGCCCCAGCATTTT. Its protein is CASSQTTGANQPQHF.

The J gene is TRBJ2-1, the V gene TRBV6-5; D gene uncertain. The germline V and J ends were trimmed by 3 bases and 5 bases, with 5 bases remaining between them. Germline V lookup: CDR1 MNHEY, CDR2 SVGAGI. This CDR3 spans 12 amino acids. In DNA form, the CDR3 reads TGTGCCAGCAGTTATTTAAACAATGAGCAGTTCTTC. It yields the protein CASSYLNNEQFF.

The chain couples TRBV4-3 to TRBJ2-3, with 7 bases lining up with TRBD2. Trimming at V came to 0 bases and at J to 5 bases, leaving 8 bases not matched to a gene. Germline lookup yields CDR1 LGHNA and CDR2 YSLEER. CDR3 length equals 16 residues. This CDR3 is CASSQDGGSFRDTQYF. The CDR3, as DNA: TGCGCCAGCAGCCAAGACGGCGGGAGCTTCCGAGATACGCAGTATTTT.

The chain combines TRBV24-1 with TRBJ2-1, with TRBD1 matching 7 bases. CDR1 is KGHDR and CDR2 is SFDVKD in the germline V gene. CDR3 length: 16 residues. Trimming took 2 bases from V and 2 from J; bases not matched to a gene: 5. CDR3 in amino acids: CATSDSGGVTYNEQFF. CDR3 coding DNA: TGTGCCACCAGTGATTCAGGGGGAGTTACCTACAATGAGCAGTTCTTC.

The rearrangement uses TRBV6-4 and TRBJ1-6; 7 positions agree with TRBD1. Germline CDR1 reads MRHNA; CDR2 reads SNTAGT. V lost 3 bases and J lost 10; bases outside the gene matches: 3. The length of the CDR3 is 13 residues. Here the CDR3 DNA reads TGTGCCAGCAGTGAGGACAGGAACTCACCCCTCCACTTT. It encodes CASSEDRNSPLHF.

This clone was picked up a small number of times. The V call is TRBV19, the J call TRBJ2-3; 13 nucleotides line up with TRBD2. V dropped 5 bases and J dropped 2; count of bases not matched to a gene: 16. This CDR3 contains 20 residues. Looked up from germline, CDR1 is LNHDA and CDR2 is SQIVND (reference sequence). The CDR3 loop is CASSAFSKGLAGYPTDTQYF. The CDR3 nucleotides read TGTGCCAGTAGTGCATTCTCCAAGGGACTAGCGGGATACCCCACAGATACGCAGTATTTT.

This chain's CDR3 is CASSLTDIPGELFF. The CDR3 region has the DNA TGTGCCAGCAGTTTAACAGACATTCCCGGGGAGCTGTTTTTT. V gene TRBV27 combines with J gene TRBJ2-2; D ambiguous. Germline V gene data show CDR1 as MNHEY and CDR2 as SMNVEV (reference sequence). This CDR3 region has 14 residues. V lost 2 bases and J 6 bases, leaving 10 bases between the germline ends.

The chain uses TRBV6-6 and TRBJ2-2, with D tentatively TRBD1 (5 bases). CDR1 and CDR2 (germline): MNHNY, SVGAGI (reference sequence). The CDR3 runs to 15 residues. Trimming removed 7 bases from V and 1 base from J, with 13 bases in between. The CDR3 nucleotides are TGTGCCAGCACCTCCGGGCAGGGGAACACCGGGGAGCTGTTTTTT. Translating gives CASTSGQGNTGELFF.

The V call is TRBV28, the J call TRBJ2-7; TRBD2 aligns across 12 bases. The CDR3 contains 15 residues. Germline assignment: CDR1 MDHEN and CDR2 SYDVKM. The V and J ends lost 6 bases and 7 bases, in that order; junction bases with no gene match: 10. For the CDR3, the DNA is TGTGCCAGCAGATCCAGGACTAGCGGGGTCTGGGAGCAGTACTTC. It is translated as CASRSRTSGVWEQYF.

This sequence joins TRBV29-1 and TRBJ2-7, with TRBD1 identical over 8 bases. Germline V lookup: CDR1 SQVTM, CDR2 ANQGSEA. V shed 4 bases and J 9 bases; nucleotides not matched to a gene: 5. The CDR3 is 11 residues long. The DNA for the CDR3 is TGCAGCGTTGGAACGACAGGGGCGCAGTACTTC. This codes for CSVGTTGAQYF.

The chain is built from TRBV28 and TRBJ1-1, with D perhaps TRBD1 (5 bases). The ends were cut back, 5 bases at V and 7 bases at J, with 17 bases in the middle. Germline CDR1 reads MDHEN; CDR2 reads SYDVKM. The CDR3 has 14 residues. The CDR3 reads CASSTNSGTYEAFF. CDR3 nucleotides: TGTGCCAGCAGTACGAATTCCGGGACTTATGAAGCTTTCTTT.

Points on this clone: In the same sample, other DNA sequences code for this CDR3. The CDR3 DNA reads as TGTGCCAGCAGCTTAGAGGGGACTAGCGGTTCCTACGAGCAGTACTTC. This sequence encodes CASSLEGTSGSYEQYF. The chain is built from TRBV7-2 and TRBJ2-7, with 11 nucleotides matching TRBD2. Germline V gene sequence: CDR1 SGHTA, CDR2 FQGNSA. The CDR3 is made up of 16 amino acids. The ends lost 1 base at V and 1 base at J; junction bases unmatched: 3.

V and J are TRBV7-2 and TRBJ2-7; 8 bases are a match to TRBD1. V lost 3 bases, J lost 3 bases, and 7 bases stayed unmatched. Germline-derived CDR1 and CDR2 are SGHTA and FQGNSA. The CDR3 runs 15 residues. The CDR3 nucleotides are TGTGCCAGCAGCTTGAGAACAGGGGGTGTCTACGAGCAGTACTTC. This sequence encodes CASSLRTGGVYEQYF.

V and J are TRBV6-5 and TRBJ1-2; TRBD1 matches at 7 bases. The CDR3 totals 13 residues. Unmatched junction bases numbered 5, after V lost 6 bases and J lost 4 bases. Germline CDR1 MNHEY, CDR2 SVGAGI. CDR3 sequence (DNA): TGTGCCAGCAGACCTGGGACAGCCTATGGCTACACCTTC. As protein: CASRPGTAYGYTF.